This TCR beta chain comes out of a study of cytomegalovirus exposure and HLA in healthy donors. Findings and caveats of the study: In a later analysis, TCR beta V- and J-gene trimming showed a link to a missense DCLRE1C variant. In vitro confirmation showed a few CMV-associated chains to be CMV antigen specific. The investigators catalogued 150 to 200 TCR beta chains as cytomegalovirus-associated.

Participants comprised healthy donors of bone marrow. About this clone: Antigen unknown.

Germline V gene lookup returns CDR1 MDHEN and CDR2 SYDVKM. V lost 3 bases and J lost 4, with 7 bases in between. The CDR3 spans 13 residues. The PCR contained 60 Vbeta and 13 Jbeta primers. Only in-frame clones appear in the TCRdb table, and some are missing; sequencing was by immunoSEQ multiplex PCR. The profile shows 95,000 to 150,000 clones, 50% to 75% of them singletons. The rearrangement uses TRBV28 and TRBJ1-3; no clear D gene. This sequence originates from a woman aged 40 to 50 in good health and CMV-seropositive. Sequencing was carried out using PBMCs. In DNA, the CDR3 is TGTGCCAGCAGTTTCAACGGGGGAAACACCATATATTTT. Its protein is CASSFNGGNTIYF. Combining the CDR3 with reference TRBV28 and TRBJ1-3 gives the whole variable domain DVKVTQSSRYLVKRTGEKVFLECVQDMDHENMFWYRQDPGLGLRLIYFSYDVKMKEKGDIPEGYSVSREKKERFSLILESASTNQTSMYLCASSFNGGNTIYFGEGSWLTVV.